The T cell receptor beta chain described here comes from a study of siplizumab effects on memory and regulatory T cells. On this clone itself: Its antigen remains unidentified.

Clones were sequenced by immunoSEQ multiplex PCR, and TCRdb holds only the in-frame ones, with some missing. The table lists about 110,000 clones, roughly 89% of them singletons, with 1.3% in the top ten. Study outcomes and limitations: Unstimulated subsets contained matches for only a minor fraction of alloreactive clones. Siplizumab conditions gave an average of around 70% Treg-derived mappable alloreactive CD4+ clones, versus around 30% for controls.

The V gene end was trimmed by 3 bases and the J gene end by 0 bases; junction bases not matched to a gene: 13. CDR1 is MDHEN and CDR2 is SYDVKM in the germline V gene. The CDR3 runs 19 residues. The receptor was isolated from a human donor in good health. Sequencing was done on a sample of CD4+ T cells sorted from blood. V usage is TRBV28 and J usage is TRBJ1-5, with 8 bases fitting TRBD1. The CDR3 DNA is TGTGCCAGCAGTTTGAGGGAGGCAGGGGGCTGGTATAGCAATCAGCCCCAGCATTTT. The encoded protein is CASSLREAGGWYSNQPQHF.